This is a list of T cell receptor beta chains from one sample in a study of cytomegalovirus exposure and HLA in healthy donors. The method was immunoSEQ multiplex PCR; TCRdb's version includes in-frame clones alone and lacks a portion of them. This table holds 200,000 to 250,000 clones, approximately 80% found once. The material sequenced was PBMCs. The origin of the receptors is a man aged 25-45 years in good health and CMV-seronegative. The CDR3 runs from the conserved cysteine through the conserved F or W. A D gene is named only where the DNA matches it firmly. Part of the rows lack a size; the others show once, few, many or a class for expanded clones.

TGTGCCAGCAGCTCAGACAGGGGTATTTATGGCTACACCTTC | CASSSDRGIYGYTF | few | TRBJ1-2 | TRBD1 | TRBV7-2
TGCGCCAGCAGCTTGCTAACTCCCGGGGAGCTGTTTTTT | CASSLLTPGELFF | . | TRBJ2-2 | . | TRBV5-1
TGTGCCAGCAGCTTTTGGGGACTAGCGACCAACACAGATACGCAGTATTTT | CASSFWGLATNTDTQYF | few | TRBJ2-3 | TRBD2 | TRBV5-8
TGTGCCAGCAGCTTGGGGCGAGGTCAAGAAGCTTTCTTT | CASSLGRGQEAFF | . | TRBJ1-1 | . | TRBV5-4
TGTGCCAGCAGTGAAGGAAGGGGGCCGGGGCAGCCCCAGCATTTT | CASSEGRGPGQPQHF | . | TRBJ1-5 | TRBD1 | TRBV25-1
TGTGCCAGCTTTCCCGGAGGGGATTATGGCTACACCTTC | CASFPGGDYGYTF | few | TRBJ1-2 | . | TRBV28
TGTGCCAGCAGTCTTTGGACAGAATCAGAGACCCAGTACTTC | CASSLWTESETQYF | . | TRBJ2-5 | . | TRBV9
TGCGCCAGCAGCTCTTGGGGGGGACGGCGCTATGGCTACACCTTC | CASSSWGGRRYGYTF | . | TRBJ1-2 | . | TRBV4-1
TGTGCCAGCAGCCCCGGACAGCCCCCCTACGAGCAGTACTTC | CASSPGQPPYEQYF | . | TRBJ2-7 | . | TRBV19
TGCGCCAGCAGCCAATGGAATCTAGCGGGGGGATCGAACACCGGGGAGCTGTTTTTT | CASSQWNLAGGSNTGELFF | . | TRBJ2-2 | TRBD2 | TRBV4-1
TGTGCCAGCAGTTTCCCCCGGGACAGGGGGCGAGCAGATACGCAGTATTTT | CASSFPRDRGRADTQYF | . | TRBJ2-3 | TRBD1 | TRBV28
TGCGCCAGCAGCTCCGGACAGGGAGGGGGATCACCCCTCCACTTT | CASSSGQGGGSPLHF | few | TRBJ1-6 | TRBD1 | TRBV5-1
TGTGCCAGCAGCTATGGGAGCGAGAACCTGGACACCATATATTTT | CASSYGSENLDTIYF | . | TRBJ1-3 | . | TRBV5-5
TGCGCCAGCAGCCTCACAGGACAGGCCTATGAGCAGTTCTTC | CASSLTGQAYEQFF | . | TRBJ2-1 | TRBD1 | TRBV4-3
TGTGCCAGCAGCTTAATGGGGGCTGACATTCAGTACTTC | CASSLMGADIQYF | . | TRBJ2-4 | . | TRBV7-8
TGTGCCAGTAGTAGGACCCTTTCGGGGGACACTGAAGCTTTCTTT | CASSRTLSGDTEAFF | . | TRBJ1-1 | . | TRBV19
TGTGCCAGCAGCTTAGCGCCTCTGGGGGCCGTAGGGGGCTACACCTTC | CASSLAPLGAVGGYTF | . | TRBJ1-2 | . | TRBV7-2
TGTGCCAGCTCAGACCCCGGACAGGGAACCTACGAGCAGTACTTC | CASSDPGQGTYEQYF | . | TRBJ2-7 | TRBD1 | TRBV18
TGTGCCAGCAAAGCGCGGGGGGTGGATGGCTACACCTTC | CASKARGVDGYTF | . | TRBJ1-2 | . | TRBV6-1
TGTGCCAGTAGTATTCCGGGACAGGGGGCGAGGGGCTACACCTTC | CASSIPGQGARGYTF | . | TRBJ1-2 | TRBD1 | TRBV19
TGTGCCAGCAGGGGACAGTATAGCAATCAGCCCCAGCATTTT | CASRGQYSNQPQHF | few | TRBJ1-5 | TRBD1 | TRBV2
TGTGCCGGCCTAACTAGCGGGGGGGTTGATGAGCAGTTCTTC | CAGLTSGGVDEQFF | . | TRBJ2-1 | TRBD2 | TRBV2
TGTGCCAGCAGCCGGTCGACAGGGCCGTTTCGAAGACTCCACTTT | CASSRSTGPFRRLHF | . | TRBJ1-6 | TRBD1 | TRBV14
TGTGCCAGCAGCCCCCAGCCCAGGGCCACCGGGGAGCTGTTTTTT | CASSPQPRATGELFF | . | TRBJ2-2 | . | TRBV9
TGTGCCAGCAGCGTAGTGGAGGGAACCTATGGCTACACCTTC | CASSVVEGTYGYTF | . | TRBJ1-2 | . | TRBV9
TGTGCCAGCAGCCAAGTAACAGGGGGCGGCTACGAGCAGTACTTC | CASSQVTGGGYEQYF | . | TRBJ2-7 | TRBD1 | TRBV4-2
TGTGCCAGCAGCCTAACGGGAGGGACCCTCTCCTACGAGCAGTACTTC | CASSLTGGTLSYEQYF | . | TRBJ2-7 | TRBD2 | TRBV11-2
TGTGCCAGCAGTCCATCATTCCGGACAGGGGCCAATGGCTACACCTTC | CASSPSFRTGANGYTF | . | TRBJ1-2 | TRBD1 | TRBV6-6
TGTGCCAGCAGCCTCTACGCCAGGGCGAATGAAAAACTGTTTTTT | CASSLYARANEKLFF | . | TRBJ1-4 | . | TRBV7-9